Below, 15 T cell receptor beta chains from the same sample are listed, as sequenced in a study of T cell responses to AZD1222 COVID-19 vaccine listed by TCRdb under 2021. The time point label of this sample denotes: baseline before first vaccination. Receptor amplification or capture employed the immunoSEQ multiplex PCR assay. What TCRdb holds here is the immuneACCESS table cut down to in-frame rearrangements. Part of the clones is not present; checked against another copy, under half of the missing clones reflect an unresolved V gene, and the others are unexplained. The sample records 65,000 to 100,000 clones, around 84% of which are singletons. The leading ten clones occupy less than 25% of the sample. The source material was peripheral blood, sampled on day 0 of AZD1222 vaccination. These receptor sequences come from an adult in good health.

The V gene is TRBV6-1, the J gene TRBJ1-3; 8 nucleotides line up with TRBD1. V dropped 3 bases and J dropped 1; count of bases not matched to a gene: 5. The germline V gene encodes CDR1 MNHNS and CDR2 SASEGT. CDR3 length equals 16 residues. The CDR3 DNA reads TGTGCCAGCAGTGATTTGGACAGGGTATCTGGAAACACCATATATTTT. Translation gives CASSDLDRVSGNTIYF.

The chain carries TRBV20-1 and TRBJ2-7, with 7 nucleotides matching TRBD1. Looked up from germline, CDR1 is DFQATT and CDR2 is SNEGSKA (reference sequence). V lost 6 bases to trimming and J lost 4 bases; unmatched junction nucleotides: 9. This CDR3 region has 13 residues. The CDR3 coding sequence is TGCAGTGCCAGTCCGGGACAGAAATACGAGCAGTACTTC. Translating it yields CSASPGQKYEQYF.

This chain uses TRBV6-5 with TRBJ1-6, with 10 bases aligning to TRBD1. The CDR3 consists of 15 residues. Germline assignment: CDR1 MNHEY and CDR2 SVGAGI. V lost 7 bases, J lost 5 bases, and 5 bases stayed unmatched. For the CDR3, the DNA is TGTGCCAGCACTTCGGGACAGGGGCATAATTCACCCCTCCACTTT. Protein product: CASTSGQGHNSPLHF.

This clone was detected a few times. The chain is built from TRBV5-4 and TRBJ2-2; D possibly uses TRBD1 or TRBD2 (5 bases each). Germline-derived CDR1 and CDR2 are SGHNT and YYREEE (reference sequence). The CDR3 loop spans 13 amino acids. V lost 4 bases to trimming and J lost 2 bases, with 6 bases between them. CDR3 protein: CASSRDNTGELFF. The CDR3, as DNA: TGTGCCAGCAGCCGGGACAACACCGGGGAGCTGTTTTTT.

Only one count was recorded for this clone. This chain connects TRBV28 to TRBJ2-1; 7 nucleotides line up with TRBD1. The CDR3 covers 14 residues. Germline V gives CDR1 MDHEN, CDR2 SYDVKM. Germline trimming cut 6 bases from V and 2 bases from J; bases unmatched to any gene: 4. DNA of the CDR3: TGTGCCAGCAGCCGGGACAGCCCCTACAATGAGCAGTTCTTC. Amino acid sequence: CASSRDSPYNEQFF. Full variable domain (outside the CDR3, taken from reference TRBV28 and TRBJ2-1): DVKVTQSSRYLVKRTGEKVFLECVQDMDHENMFWYRQDPGLGLRLIYFSYDVKMKEKGDIPEGYSVSREKKERFSLILESASTNQTSMYLCASSRDSPYNEQFFGPGTRLTVL.

The V gene is TRBV3-1 (or the pseudogene TRBV3-2), the J gene TRBJ1-2, with unresolved D. V was pared by 4 bases and J by 0 bases, with 12 bases between. Germline values: CDR1 LGHDT, CDR2 YNNKEL (reference sequence). The CDR3 consists of 15 residues. The CDR3 DNA follows: TGTGCCAGCAGCCCGACCAGGCAAGCTAACTATGGCTACACCTTC. Translation: CASSPTRQANYGYTF.

CDR3 region: CASSLLQGTYNEQFF. The CDR3 DNA sequence: TGCGCCAGCAGCTTGCTACAGGGGACCTACAATGAGCAGTTCTTC. The gene calls are TRBV5-1 and TRBJ2-1; 7 positions match TRBD1. This CDR3 contains 15 residues. V shed 1 base, J shed 2 bases, and the junction held 3 bases outside the gene matches. Germline V gives CDR1 SGHRS, CDR2 YFSETQ.

This sequence joins TRBV6-6 and TRBJ2-1; D unclear. Germline-derived CDR1 and CDR2 are MNHNY and SVGAGI (reference sequence). V lost 6 bases and J lost 9, with 15 bases in between. The CDR3 sequence is 13 residues long. The CDR3 DNA reads TGTGCCAGCAGCCCCCGAGTTGATGGTGAGCAGTTCTTC. Translation: CASSPRVDGEQFF.

J is TRBJ1-1 and V is TRBV5-6; D unresolved. The CDR3 loop spans 16 amino acids. Germline CDR1 and CDR2: SGHDT and YYEEEE. Deletions cut 4 bases from V and 4 bases from J, with 20 bases between. CDR3 protein: CASSTAREPPGTEAFF. CDR3 DNA: TGTGCCAGCAGCACCGCCCGGGAACCTCCGGGCACTGAAGCTTTCTTT.

The chain joins TRBV28 to TRBJ1-4; 9 bases agree with TRBD1. V gave up 6 bases and J gave up 6 bases; unmatched junction bases: 5. The germline V gene encodes CDR1 MDHEN and CDR2 SYDVKM. The CDR3 sequence is 14 residues long. The CDR3 nucleotides read TGTGCCAGCAGCTCCGGGACAGGGTATGAAAAACTGTTTTTT. Translating gives CASSSGTGYEKLFF.

This chain joins TRBV7-8 and TRBJ1-4; tentative D call: TRBD1 (6 bases). Germline values: CDR1 SGHVS, CDR2 FQNEAQ. The V end lost 5 bases, the J end lost 5 bases, and 15 bases lay between the germline ends. The CDR3 length is 15 residues. CDR3: CASSPPGQGNEKLFF. CDR3 nucleotides: TGTGCCAGCAGCCCCCCCGGCCAGGGGAATGAAAAACTGTTTTTT.

The chain combines TRBV5-1 with TRBJ1-6, with D unclear. Looked up from germline, CDR1 is SGHRS and CDR2 is YFSETQ. The CDR3 totals 17 residues. The V end was cut by 1 base, the J end by 10 bases, with 21 bases between. The DNA for the CDR3 is TGCGCCAGCAGCTTGAGAACAATTGGGCAGTCGAGCTCACCCCTCCACTTT. This translates into CASSLRTIGQSSSPLHF.

CDR3 sequence reads: CASSRGLRANTEAFF. For the CDR3, the DNA is TGTGCCAGTAGTAGAGGATTGAGGGCGAACACTGAAGCTTTCTTT. The chain combines TRBV19 with TRBJ1-1; D is undetermined. V was cut by 4 bases and J by 1 base, with 13 bases left in between. From germline, CDR1 is LNHDA and CDR2 SQIVND (reference sequence). CDR3 size: 15 residues. Variable domain in full (rest from reference TRBV19 and TRBJ1-1): DGGITQSPKYLFRKEGQNVTLSCEQNLNHDAMYWYRQDPGQGLRLIYYSQIVNDFQKGDIAEGYSVSREKKESFPLTVTSAQKNPTAFYLCASSRGLRANTEAFFGQGTRLTVV.

The rearrangement joins TRBV6-7 to TRBJ1-3; D is uncertain. TRBV6-7 is marked as an open reading frame, function uncertain. The CDR3 is made up of 16 amino acids. Deletions cut 10 bases from V and 0 bases from J, with 19 bases between. DNA of the CDR3: TGTGCCACCAATGACCTTACGGGCACCTCTGGAAACACCATATATTTT. This gives the protein CATNDLTGTSGNTIYF.

Worth noting for this clone: At one boundary the junction diverges from the germline segment, which might be a read error. V gene TRBV24-1 combines with J gene TRBJ1-1; D gene ambiguous. The CDR3 totals 13 residues. Germline-derived CDR1 and CDR2 are KGHDR and SFDVKD. The CDR3 region is CATSPGLNTEAFF. The DNA for the CDR3 is TGTGCCACCAGTCCCGGGTTGAATACTGAAGCTTTCTTT.